This TCR beta chain stems from a study of immune heterogeneity within non-small cell lung tumors. Looking at the study overall: There were several squamous cell carcinomas, around 11 non-squamous carcinomas and 1 tumor not otherwise specified.

CDR3 length equals 13 residues. V was shortened by 0 bases and J by 6 bases, with 7 bases between the two germline ends. Germline lookup yields CDR1 SGHTS and CDR2 YDEGEE. Multiplex PCR amplified the TCR beta CDR3 region. Its first round ran for 9 to 11 cycles with 32 V and 13 J primers. TCRdb used MiXCR to reprocess the multiplex PCR reads, holding one entry per CDR3 protein. Of thousands of distinct CDR3 sequences in the sample, around 40% were seen once. Bulk tumor genomic DNA served as template, at around 600 ng per sample. Primary tumors were biopsied several times each, far apart, intraoperatively. Patients underwent curative surgery for untreated, newly diagnosed non-small cell lung cancer.

The sequenced sample was lung tumor tissue. This sequence was found in a man in his sixties with non-small cell lung cancer. This rearrangement joins TRBV5-8 to TRBJ1-5, with a possible D match to TRBD1 (6 bases). The CDR3 sequence is CASSLDRVQPQHF. DNA of the CDR3: TGTGCCAGCAGCTTGGACAGGGTTCAGCCCCAGCATTTT.